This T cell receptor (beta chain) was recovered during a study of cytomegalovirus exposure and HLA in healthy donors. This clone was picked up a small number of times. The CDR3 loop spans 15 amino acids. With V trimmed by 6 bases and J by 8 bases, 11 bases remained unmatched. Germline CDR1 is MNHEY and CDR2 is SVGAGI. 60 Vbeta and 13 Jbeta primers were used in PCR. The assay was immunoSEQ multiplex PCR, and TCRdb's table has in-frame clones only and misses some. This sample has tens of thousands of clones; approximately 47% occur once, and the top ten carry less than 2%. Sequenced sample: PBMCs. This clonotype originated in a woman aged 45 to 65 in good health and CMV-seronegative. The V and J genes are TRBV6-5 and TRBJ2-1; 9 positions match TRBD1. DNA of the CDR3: TGTGCCAGCAGGCCAACCGGGACAGGGAGGGATGAGCAGTTCTTC. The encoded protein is CASRPTGTGRDEQFF.